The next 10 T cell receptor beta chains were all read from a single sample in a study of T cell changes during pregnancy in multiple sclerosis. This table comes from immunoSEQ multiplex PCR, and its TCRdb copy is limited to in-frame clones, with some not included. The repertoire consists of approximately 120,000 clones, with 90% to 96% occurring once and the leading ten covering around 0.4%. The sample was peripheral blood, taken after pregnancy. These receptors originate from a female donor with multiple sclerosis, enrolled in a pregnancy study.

The CDR3 DNA sequence: TGTGCCAGCAGCTTGAGTGAACGACTCTACGAGCAGTACTTC. It is translated as CASSLSERLYEQYF. This chain uses TRBV5-4 with TRBJ2-7; D gene uncertain. The CDR3 extends over 14 amino acids. The germline gives CDR1 SGHNT, CDR2 YYREEE (reference sequence). Trimming took 1 base from V and 3 from J, leaving 11 bases between them.

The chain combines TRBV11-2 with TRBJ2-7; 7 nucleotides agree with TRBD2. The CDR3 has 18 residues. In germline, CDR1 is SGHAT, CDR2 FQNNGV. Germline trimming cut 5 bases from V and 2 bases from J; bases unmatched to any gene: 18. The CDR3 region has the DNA TGTGCCAGCAGCATGGCGGTCAGGGTAAGCGGGACTACCTACGAGCAGTACTTC. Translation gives CASSMAVRVSGTTYEQYF.

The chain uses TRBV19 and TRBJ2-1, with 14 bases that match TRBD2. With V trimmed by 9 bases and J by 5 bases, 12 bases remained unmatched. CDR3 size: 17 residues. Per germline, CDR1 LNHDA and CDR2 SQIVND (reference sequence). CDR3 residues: CASRDRGTSGRDNEQFF. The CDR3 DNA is TGTGCCAGCCGGGACAGGGGGACTAGCGGGAGAGACAATGAGCAGTTCTTC.

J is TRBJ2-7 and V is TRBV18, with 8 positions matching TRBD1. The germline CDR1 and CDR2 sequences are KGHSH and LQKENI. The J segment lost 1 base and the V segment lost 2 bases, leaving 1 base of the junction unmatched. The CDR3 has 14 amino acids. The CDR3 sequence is CASSPRDRSYEQYF. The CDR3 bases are TGTGCCAGCTCACCAAGGGACAGGTCCTACGAGCAGTACTTC.

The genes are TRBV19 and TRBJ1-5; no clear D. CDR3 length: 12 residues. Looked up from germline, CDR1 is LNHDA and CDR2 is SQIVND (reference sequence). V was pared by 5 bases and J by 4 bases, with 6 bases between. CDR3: CASSPGNQPQHF. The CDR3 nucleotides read TGTGCCAGTAGTCCGGGAAATCAGCCCCAGCATTTT.

CDR3 loop: CASSETGRQSYGYTF. Here the CDR3 DNA reads TGTGCCAGCAGTGAAACGGGGAGACAAAGCTATGGCTACACCTTC. The chain has TRBV2 and TRBJ1-2; D is unresolved. This CDR3 has 15 residues. With 2 bases removed from V and 4 bases from J, the gap between germline ends came to 14 bases. Germline CDR1 is SNHLY and CDR2 is FYNNEI.

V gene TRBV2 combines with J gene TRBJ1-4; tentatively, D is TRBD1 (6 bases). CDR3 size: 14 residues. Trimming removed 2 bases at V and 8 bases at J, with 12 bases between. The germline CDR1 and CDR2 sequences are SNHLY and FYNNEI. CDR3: CASSEIRGGEKLFF. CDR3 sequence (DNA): TGTGCCAGCAGTGAAATCAGGGGTGGAGAAAAACTGTTTTTT.

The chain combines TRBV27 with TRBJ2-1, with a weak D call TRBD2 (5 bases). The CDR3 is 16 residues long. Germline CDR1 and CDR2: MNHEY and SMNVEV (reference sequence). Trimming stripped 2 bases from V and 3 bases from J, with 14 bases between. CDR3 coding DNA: TGTGCCAGCAGTTTAGGGGATCGGGGATACTACAATGAGCAGTTCTTC. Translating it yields CASSLGDRGYYNEQFF.

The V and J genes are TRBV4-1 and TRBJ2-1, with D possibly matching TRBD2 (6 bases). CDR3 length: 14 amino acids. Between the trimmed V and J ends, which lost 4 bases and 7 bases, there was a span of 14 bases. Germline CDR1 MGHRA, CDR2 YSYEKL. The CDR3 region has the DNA TGCGCCAGCAGCCCCGCTAGCGTGGGGAATGAGCAGTTCTTC. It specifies CASSPASVGNEQFF.

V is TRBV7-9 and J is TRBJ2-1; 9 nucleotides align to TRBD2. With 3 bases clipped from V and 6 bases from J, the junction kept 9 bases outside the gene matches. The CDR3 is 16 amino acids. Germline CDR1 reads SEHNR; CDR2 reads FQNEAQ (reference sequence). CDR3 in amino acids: CASSLGAGGPSNEQFF. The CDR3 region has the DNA TGTGCCAGCAGCTTGGGGGCGGGAGGGCCGAGCAATGAGCAGTTCTTC.